The sequence of this TCR beta chain was determined in a study of T cell responses to AZD1222 COVID-19 vaccine. Trimming shortened V by 4 bases and J by 5 bases, and 12 bases separated the two germline ends. CDR1 and CDR2 (germline): SEHNR, FQNEAQ (reference sequence). This CDR3 spans 13 amino acids. TCRdb's copy holds only in-frame clones and misses some; the assay was immunoSEQ multiplex PCR. The data hold approximately 180,000 clones, with around nine tenths observed a single time. The chain uses TRBV7-9 and TRBJ2-7, with D hard to call. The receptor comes from an adult in good health. Material: peripheral blood, obtained on day 0 of AZD1222 vaccination. DNA of the CDR3: TGTGCCAGCAGCTCGGGTGTGGGCCACGAGCAGTACTTC. Its translation: CASSSGVGHEQYF.